These T cell receptor beta chains were read from a single sample in a study of identifying expanded T cells in peripheral blood. The data were produced by immunoSEQ multiplex PCR, yet TCRdb's version contains in-frame clones alone and is incomplete. The sample carries about 54,000 clones, more than 70% recorded once. Sequencing was carried out using blood. These receptor sequences come from a person between 18 and 69 years old in good health. Both conserved end residues are part of each CDR3.

v_gene: TRBV28; j_gene: TRBJ2-1; CDR3aa: CASTYATSGAYNEQFF
v_gene: TRBV2; j_gene: TRBJ2-5; CDR3aa: CASQELTGSQETQYF
v_gene: TRBV6-5; j_gene: TRBJ2-2; CDR3aa: CASRRATGELFF
v_gene: TRBV15; j_gene: TRBJ1-1; CDR3aa: CATSRDKGDTEAFF
v_gene: TRBV6-5; j_gene: TRBJ2-7; CDR3aa: CASSLGQGSPYEQYF
v_gene: TRBV15; j_gene: TRBJ1-3; CDR3aa: CATSRDRARNTIYF
v_gene: TRBV7-2; j_gene: TRBJ1-5; CDR3aa: CASSLEDRPNQPQHF
v_gene: TRBV7-6; j_gene: TRBJ1-4; CDR3aa: CASSLLGRFDEKLFF
v_gene: TRBV11-2; j_gene: TRBJ2-1; CDR3aa: CASSLVHEQFF
v_gene: TRBV20-1; j_gene: TRBJ2-5; CDR3aa: CSAGLETQYF
v_gene: TRBV5-6; j_gene: TRBJ2-7; CDR3aa: CASSPLGVGEQYF
v_gene: TRBV7-9; j_gene: TRBJ2-6; CDR3aa: CASSLGGDSGANVLTF
v_gene: TRBV4-1; j_gene: TRBJ2-3; CDR3aa: CASSRTSGSTDTQYF
v_gene: TRBV28; j_gene: TRBJ1-5; CDR3aa: CASSILQGSQPQHF
v_gene: TRBV28; j_gene: NA; CDR3aa: CASSRGGRSYEQYF
v_gene: TRBV5-1; j_gene: TRBJ2-5; CDR3aa: CASRTGGQETQYF
v_gene: TRBV10-3; j_gene: TRBJ2-5; CDR3aa: CAISESILSGGETQYF
v_gene: TRBV2; j_gene: TRBJ1-1; CDR3aa: CASSEGTGSLSTEAFF
v_gene: TRBV19; j_gene: TRBJ2-2; CDR3aa: CASSMAHTGELFF
v_gene: TRBV27; j_gene: TRBJ1-5; CDR3aa: CASSFAGDQPQHF
v_gene: TRBV29-1; j_gene: TRBJ2-3; CDR3aa: CSALEGVSTDTQYF
v_gene: TRBV28; j_gene: TRBJ1-2; CDR3aa: CASGLTHRDGYTF
v_gene: TRBV7-8; j_gene: TRBJ1-1; CDR3aa: CASSLGRQAFF
v_gene: TRBV18; j_gene: TRBJ2-1; CDR3aa: CASSPGIRLAGYNEQFF
v_gene: TRBV19; j_gene: TRBJ2-2; CDR3aa: CASNRERDTGELFF
v_gene: TRBV9; j_gene: TRBJ2-5; CDR3aa: CASSVRDARSETQYF
v_gene: TRBV9; j_gene: TRBJ1-1; CDR3aa: CASSVGGAPNGEAFF
v_gene: TRBV4-2; j_gene: TRBJ2-3; CDR3aa: CASSQEGKSTDTQYF